The 26 T cell receptor beta chains presented below share a single source sample, sequenced in a study of T cell repertoires in cytomegalovirus infection. TCRdb reanalysed the reads using MiXCR and keeps one entry per CDR3 protein. The data show about 230,000 distinct CDR3 sequences, approximately 22% seen once. Material: CD8+ T cells from PBMCs. All receptors derive from a human donor in good health (CMV status not recorded). Some clones in this sample may be carry-over from other donors' samples.

This chain links TRBV29-1 with TRBJ1-5; the D gene is possibly TRBD1 (6 bases). CDR3 length: 14 residues. V lost 5 bases and J 4 bases, leaving 15 bases between the germline ends. Germline values: CDR1 SQVTM, CDR2 ANQGSEA. The CDR3: CSVIGGQGNQPQHF. The CDR3 nucleotides read TGCAGCGTTATAGGGGGGCAAGGAAATCAGCCCCAGCATTTT.

In its sample, this clonotype was seen many times. V and J are TRBV7-9 and TRBJ1-4, with D hard to call. CDR1 and CDR2 (germline): SEHNR, FQNEAQ (reference sequence). This CDR3 has 14 residues. V was cut by 7 bases and J by 8 bases, with 17 bases left in between. In DNA, the CDR3 is TGTGCCAGCAACCCCGAAGGGATTCAAGAAAAACTGTTTTTT. The encoded protein is CASNPEGIQEKLFF.

A note on this clonotype: Just one base apart from a much larger clone, this may be a read error. V usage is TRBV6-1 and J usage is TRBJ2-1; 8 bases are a match to TRBD2. V was clipped by 8 bases and J by 0 bases; unmatched bases: 6. The CDR3 runs to 15 residues. CDR1 and CDR2 (germline): MNHNS, SASEGT. The CDR3 reads CASGPGGSSYNEQFF. In DNA, the CDR3 is TGTGCCAGCGGCCCGGGGGGGAGCTCCTACAATGAGCAGTTCTTC.

The rearrangement uses TRBV7-9 and TRBJ2-4; possibly TRBD1 or TRBD2 for D (6 bases each). The CDR3 consists of 14 residues. V was shortened by 5 bases and J by 7 bases, with 15 bases between the two germline ends. Germline values: CDR1 SEHNR, CDR2 FQNEAQ (reference sequence). The CDR3 loop reads CASSPQWGANIQYF. CDR3 nucleotide sequence: TGTGCCAGCAGCCCCCAATGGGGGGCCAACATTCAGTACTTC. Full variable domain (rest looked up from reference TRBV7-9 and TRBJ2-4): DTGVSQNPRHKITKRGQNVTFRCDPISEHNRLYWYRQTLGQGPEFLTYFQNEAQLEKSRLLSDRFSAERPKGSFSTLEIQRTEQGDSAMYLCASSPQWGANIQYFGAGTRLSVL.

In its sample, this clonotype was seen many times. The V and J genes are TRBV6-1 and TRBJ2-1, with D possibly being TRBD1 (7 bases). Trimming removed 6 bases at V and 9 bases at J, with 18 bases between. Germline V lookup: CDR1 MNHNS, CDR2 SASEGT. The CDR3 is made up of 14 amino acids. The CDR3 nucleotides read TGTGCCAGCAGCCCAGGGGGGTTCCCGACTGAGCAGTTCTTC. Translation gives CASSPGGFPTEQFF.

The chain has TRBV5-4 and TRBJ2-3, with 15 positions matching TRBD2. This CDR3 has 18 residues. V lost 4 bases and J lost 0; bases outside the gene matches: 6. Germline CDR1 and CDR2: SGHNT and YYREEE (reference sequence). CDR3 in amino acids: CASSGGTSGGYSTDTQYF. CDR3 nucleotide sequence: TGTGCCAGCAGCGGGGGGACTAGCGGGGGGTATAGCACAGATACGCAGTATTTT.

This clonotype was detected ten times or more. V and J are TRBV7-2 and TRBJ2-6; D is undetermined. Germline V gene sequence: CDR1 SGHTA, CDR2 FQGNSA. The CDR3 totals 14 residues. Trimming removed 4 bases at V and 0 bases at J, with 4 bases between. The CDR3: CASSSRSGANVLTF. DNA of the CDR3: TGTGCCAGCAGCTCCCGCTCTGGGGCCAACGTCCTGACTTTC.

The CDR3 is CATSDLSPGELFF. CDR3 bases: TGTGCCACCAGTGATTTGAGCCCCGGGGAGCTGTTTTTT. The V gene is TRBV24-1, the J gene TRBJ2-2; D not certain. V dropped 0 bases and J dropped 6 bases, with 4 bases sitting between them. The CDR3 totals 13 residues. The V gene's germline CDR1 is KGHDR and CDR2 SFDVKD.

The rearrangement links TRBV20-1 to TRBJ2-5; 9 bases agree with TRBD2. Germline CDR1 is DFQATT and CDR2 is SNEGSKA (reference sequence). The V gene end was trimmed by 6 bases and the J gene end by 1 base; junction bases not matched to a gene: 21. The CDR3 consists of 19 residues. In DNA, the CDR3 is TGCAGTGCCTTTAAGAAGGGGACTAGCCTTCTCCCGTTCCAAGAGACCCAGTACTTC. It specifies CSAFKKGTSLLPFQETQYF.

This clonotype has only one observation. In DNA form, the CDR3 reads TGTGCCAGCATCCCCCGACTAGTCGCCTCCTACAATGAGCAGTTCTTC. Protein: CASIPRLVASYNEQFF. The chain employs TRBV6-2 or TRBV6-3 and TRBJ2-1; tentatively, D is TRBD2 (6 bases). The V gene's germline CDR1 is MNHEY and CDR2 SVGEGT. The CDR3 contains 16 residues. With 7 bases removed from V and 0 bases from J, the gap between germline ends came to 16 bases.

This clonotype was counted many times. The chain is built from TRBV5-6 and TRBJ1-1; D not certain. This CDR3 comprises 13 residues. V dropped 3 bases and J dropped 11 bases, with 17 bases sitting between them. Germline CDR1 reads SGHDT; CDR2 reads YYEEEE. The CDR3 DNA is TGTGCCAGCAGCTCCGGAGAGGGTAACAAGGCTTTCTTT. It translates to CASSSGEGNKAFF. The full variable domain, in which reference TRBV5-6 and TRBJ1-1 provide the parts outside the CDR3, is DAGVTQSPTHLIKTRGQQVTLRCSPKSGHDTVSWYQQALGQGPQFIFQYYEEEERQRGNFPDRFSGHQFPNYSSELNVNALLLGDSALYLCASSSGEGNKAFFGQGTRLTVV.

J is TRBJ2-7 and V is TRBV4-1; 10 bases match TRBD1. Germline V gene data show CDR1 as MGHRA and CDR2 as YSYEKL. V dropped 4 bases and J dropped 3; count of bases not matched to a gene: 6. The CDR3 is made up of 15 amino acids. The DNA of the CDR3 is TGCGCCAGCAGCCTGCACGGGACAGGGGTCTACGAGCAGTACTTC. Translating it yields CASSLHGTGVYEQYF.

This clonotype was counted a few times. The rearrangement uses TRBV28 and TRBJ2-3; D is ambiguous. The germline V gene has CDR1 MDHEN and CDR2 SYDVKM. The CDR3 has 16 amino acids. Trimming removed 2 bases at V and 2 bases at J, with 14 bases between. The CDR3 is CASSLVSASVTDTQYF. The CDR3 nucleotides are TGTGCCAGCAGTTTAGTTTCAGCCTCGGTCACAGATACGCAGTATTTT.

This clonotype has a handful of counts. The chain joins TRBV20-1 to TRBJ2-1; no clear D gene. V was shortened by 4 bases and J by 0 bases, with 10 bases between the two germline ends. Germline V gene data show CDR1 as DFQATT and CDR2 as SNEGSKA (reference sequence). The CDR3 has 14 residues. The CDR3 DNA is TGCAGTGCTACCTACAAGAGCTCCTACAATGAGCAGTTCTTC. Translation: CSATYKSSYNEQFF.

This chain joins TRBV11-3 and TRBJ1-1, with TRBD1 matching 7 bases. CDR1 and CDR2 from the germline V gene are SGHNT and YENEEA. The J segment lost 1 base and the V segment lost 6 bases, leaving 8 bases of the junction unmatched. The CDR3 is 15 residues long. In DNA, the CDR3 is TGTGCCAGCAGGTGTACAGGGGATGGGAACACTGAAGCTTTCTTT. Residues: CASRCTGDGNTEAFF.

The chain uses TRBV7-6 and TRBJ2-7, with 8 bases aligning to TRBD1. The CDR3 has 17 amino acids. With 1 base clipped from V and 3 bases from J, the junction kept 11 bases outside the gene matches. The germline V gene has CDR1 SGHVS and CDR2 FNYEAQ. The CDR3: CASSLGVQGERNYEQYF. DNA of the CDR3: TGTGCCAGCAGCTTAGGAGTACAGGGGGAGCGAAACTACGAGCAGTACTTC.

In its sample, this clonotype was seen many times. This chain joins TRBV2 and TRBJ2-1; 14 positions agree with TRBD2. CDR3 length: 18 residues. In germline, CDR1 is SNHLY, CDR2 FYNNEI. V was clipped by 6 bases and J by 8 bases; unmatched bases: 15. The CDR3: CASRETLRLAGGLDEQFF. In DNA, the CDR3 is TGTGCCAGCAGAGAAACTCTTCGACTAGCGGGGGGGCTAGATGAGCAGTTCTTC.

The chain uses TRBV20-1 and TRBJ2-4; D ambiguous. Germline loops: CDR1 DFQATT, CDR2 SNEGSKA (reference sequence). The length of the CDR3 is 13 residues. The V end was cut by 3 bases, the J end by 3 bases, with 9 bases between. CDR3 in amino acids: CSARSLNKNIQYF. In nucleotides, the CDR3 is TGCAGTGCTAGGTCCTTGAACAAAAACATTCAGTACTTC.

This clonotype was counted a few times. The V call is TRBV5-6, the J call TRBJ2-1; 8 bases fit TRBD2. CDR1 is SGHDT, CDR2 YYEEEE, per germline. This CDR3 comprises 17 residues. V shed 0 bases and J 4 bases; nucleotides not matched to a gene: 9. The CDR3 nucleotides are TGTGCCAGCAGCTTGGAAAGGAGGCGGGGGGTATACAATGAGCAGTTCTTC. This sequence encodes CASSLERRRGVYNEQFF.

This clonotype was seen a handful of times. The rearrangement links TRBV27 to TRBJ2-7, with D perhaps TRBD2 (7 bases). The CDR3 is 14 residues long. CDR1 MNHEY and CDR2 SMNVEV come from the germline V gene (reference sequence). Trimming stripped 3 bases from V and 5 bases from J, with 14 bases between. DNA for the CDR3: TGTGCCAGCAGTTTTGGGGGGGCCCTGGACGAGCAGTACTTC. This sequence encodes CASSFGGALDEQYF.

This clonotype came up a few times. The chain recombines TRBV11-2 with TRBJ1-1; D ambiguous. This CDR3 region has 12 residues. The germline V gene has CDR1 SGHAT and CDR2 FQNNGV. V lost 4 bases and J 6 bases, leaving 9 bases between the germline ends. CDR3 loop: CASSSRGSEAFF. DNA for the CDR3: TGTGCCAGCAGCTCCAGAGGGTCTGAAGCTTTCTTT.

This clonotype was counted many times. This chain uses TRBV20-1 with TRBJ2-1; D gene ambiguous. From germline, CDR1 is DFQATT and CDR2 SNEGSKA (reference sequence). The germline V and J ends were trimmed by 6 bases and 7 bases, with 22 bases remaining between them. The CDR3 consists of 15 residues. The CDR3 loop is CSAFDLANLLNEQFF. Here the CDR3 DNA reads TGCAGTGCATTCGACCTCGCCAACCTTCTAAATGAGCAGTTCTTC.

The chain is built from TRBV5-1 and TRBJ2-7; perhaps TRBD1 as D (5 bases). The CDR3 runs to 14 residues. The germline gives CDR1 SGHRS, CDR2 YFSETQ. V was pared by 0 bases and J by 4 bases, with 11 bases between. The CDR3 DNA reads as TGCGCCAGCAGCTTGGCTGGACAAATGTACGAGCAGTACTTC. Its translation: CASSLAGQMYEQYF.

This chain links TRBV18 with TRBJ2-5, with TRBD1 matching 7 bases. The CDR3 is made up of 14 amino acids. V trimming: 5 bases; J trimming: 1 base; junction bases outside the gene matches: 4. Germline V CDR1 and CDR2: KGHSH, LQKENI. Written as DNA, the CDR3 is TGTGCCAGCTCAACCTACAGGGGCCAAGAGACCCAGTACTTC. It yields the protein CASSTYRGQETQYF.

The chain employs TRBV20-1 and TRBJ2-7, with D hard to call. Trimming took off 3 bases at V and 6 bases at J, with 9 bases between the two ends. The CDR3 consists of 11 residues. Germline V CDR1 and CDR2: DFQATT, SNEGSKA (reference sequence). This chain's CDR3 is CSARTHLEQYF. The CDR3 nucleotides are TGCAGTGCTAGGACCCATCTCGAGCAGTACTTC.

This chain connects TRBV6-2 or TRBV6-3 to TRBJ1-1, with D hard to call. Trimming cost V 4 bases and J 5 bases, with 8 bases left between them. This CDR3 spans 12 amino acids. Per germline, CDR1 MNHEY and CDR2 SVGEGT. CDR3 residues: CASSFEQTEAFF. In DNA, the CDR3 is TGTGCCAGCAGTTTCGAACAGACTGAAGCTTTCTTT.